The rows below give T cell receptor beta chains drawn from one sample of a study of tumor and adjacent non-tumor tissue in lung cancer. TCRdb re-called the multiplex PCR reads with MiXCR, one entry per CDR3 protein. The sample has some 77,000 distinct CDR3 sequences; 65% to 75% are singletons. The sample was lung tumor tissue. The source of these receptors is a woman in her sixties or seventies with non-small cell lung cancer. Each CDR3 is given with its conserved first and last residue. The D gene is left open where the match is weak. Part of the rows lack a size; the others show once, few, many or a class for expanded clones.

cdr3_nt	cdr3_aa	j_call	d_call	clone_size	v_call
TGTGCCAGCAGTCCCCGGCAGGGGGCTGTAGGAGAGACCCAGTACTTC	CASSPRQGAVGETQYF	TRBJ2-5	TRBD1	many	TRBV28
TGCAGCGTAGCAACCTCCTACGAGCAGTACTTC	CSVATSYEQYF	TRBJ2-7	NA	many	TRBV29-1
TGTGCCAGCAGCCAAGGGGGGCTCACCGGGGAGCTGTTTTTT	CASSQGGLTGELFF	TRBJ2-2	NA	many	TRBV5-4
TGTGCCAGCAGTTCTCAGGGTGAGAACGAGCAGTTCTTC	CASSSQGENEQFF	TRBJ2-1	NA	NA	TRBV6-6
TGCGCCAGCAGCCAAGTGGAACGGGTCCTCTCCTACAATGAACAGTTCTTC	CASSQVERVLSYNEQFF	TRBJ2-1	NA	NA	TRBV4-1
TGCGCCAGAAGCTCTCTTCCTAGCGGGTCGACAGATACTCAGTATTTT	CARSSLPSGSTDTQYF	TRBJ2-3	TRBD2	NA	TRBV5-1
TGTGCCAGCAGTTTAGGGCAGCCCTATAGCAATCAGCCCCAGCATTTT	CASSLGQPYSNQPQHF	TRBJ1-5	NA	few	TRBV28
TGTAGCGTTCCTCCAGGGGGTGGGGAGACCCAGTACTTC	CSVPPGGGETQYF	TRBJ2-5	TRBD1	NA	TRBV29-1
TGTGCCAGCACTAACATGTTCGAGCAGTACTTC	CASTNMFEQYF	TRBJ2-7	NA	many	TRBV7-9
TGTGCCAGGAGTACTCGGACACCAGTCTACGAGCAGTACTTC	CARSTRTPVYEQYF	TRBJ2-7	NA	NA	TRBV6-2/TRBV6-3
TGTGCCAGCAGCTTAGGGGGGCAGGGGCCTTACAATGAGCTGTTCTTC	CASSLGGQGPYNELFF	TRBJ2-1	NA	NA	TRBV7-8
TGTGCCAGCAGCTTAGGGCGAAGGGTTCTGGTCTATGGCTACACCTTC	CASSLGRRVLVYGYTF	TRBJ1-2	NA	NA	TRBV7-8
TGCGCCAGTAGCTATTCTCCGGGAACCGTTAGGGATACGCACTATTTT	CASSYSPGTVRDTHYF	TRBJ2-3	NA	NA	TRBV5-1
TGCAGCGTTGGACTAGCGCGCTCCTACGAGCAGTACTTC	CSVGLARSYEQYF	TRBJ2-7	TRBD2	medium-sized	TRBV29-1
TGTGCCAGCAGTCCGTATTTAGTGGGAACGGGATACGAGCAGTACTTC	CASSPYLVGTGYEQYF	TRBJ2-7	NA	NA	TRBV28
TGTGCCAGCACGGGAGTTTACGCCAATGAGCAGTTCTTC	CASTGVYANEQFF	TRBJ2-1	NA	many	TRBV6-5
TGCAGTGCCGCGCTCGACTACGAGCAGTACTTC	CSAALDYEQYF	TRBJ2-7	NA	NA	TRBV20-1
TGTGCCAGAAGCCTAGGGAGGCCAGCCACGAACACTGAAGCTTTCTTT	CARSLGRPATNTEAFF	TRBJ1-1	NA	NA	TRBV7-8
TGCGCCAGCAGCCGGGTCGGAGGTTACAGTGAGCAGTTCTTC	CASSRVGGYSEQFF	TRBJ2-1	NA	few	TRBV4-1
TGTGCCAGCTCACCAGAAAGCGCACAAGAGACCCAGTACTTC	CASSPESAQETQYF	TRBJ2-5	NA	few	TRBV18
TGTGCCAGCAACCCAACAGATCTAGCCAAAAACATTCAGTACTTC	CASNPTDLAKNIQYF	TRBJ2-4	NA	NA	TRBV11-1
TGTGCCAGCAGCTTGGTGTCCGGGGAGCTGTTTTTT	CASSLVSGELFF	TRBJ2-2	NA	many	TRBV5-5
TGTGCCAGCAGTGATAGGGACAACTATGGCTACACCTTC	CASSDRDNYGYTF	TRBJ1-2	NA	NA	TRBV25-1
TGTGCCAGCAGACAAACAGGGGCCCTCGGCAATGAGCAGTTCTTC	CASRQTGALGNEQFF	TRBJ2-1	TRBD1	many	TRBV11-2
TGCAGTACCCTACCCCTTGCGCTGGACGGGCAGTTCTTC	CSTLPLALDGQFF	TRBJ2-1	NA	NA	TRBV20-1
TGCAGCATGGGACAGGGTGGGGATAAGCAGTATTTT	CSMGQGGDKQYF	TRBJ2-3	TRBD1	NA	TRBV29-1
TGTGCTAGTACGTTGCAACCCCAAGAGACCCAATACTTC	CASTLQPQETQYF	TRBJ2-5	NA	few	TRBV12-5
TGTGCCAGCAGTCGACTCCGCAGGCAGGGTGTAGCGAATACGCAGTATTTT	CASSRLRRQGVANTQYF	TRBJ2-3	NA	NA	TRBV28
TGTGCCAGCCAACAGGGGCCTGCCACTGAAGCTTTCTTT	CASQQGPATEAFF	TRBJ1-1	TRBD1	medium-sized	TRBV12-3/TRBV12-4
TGCAGCGCCCAATGGGGGATCCAACTAAGGGGCTACACCTTC	CSAQWGIQLRGYTF	TRBJ1-2	NA	NA	TRBV29-1
TGTGCCTGGAGTGTATTAGCGGAGGATTTATCCGAGCAGTACTTC	CAWSVLAEDLSEQYF	TRBJ2-7	NA	NA	TRBV30
TGTACCAACAGCCAAGTACTAGCGGGAGACCCCTACGAGCAGTACTTC	CTNSQVLAGDPYEQYF	TRBJ2-7	TRBD2	once	TRBV4-2
TGCTCCAGCAACCAACGGACAGGGGATGACACTGAAGCTTTCTTT	CSSNQRTGDDTEAFF	TRBJ1-1	TRBD1	NA	TRBV4-1
TGTGCCAGCAGCTTAGGGAGGGGCTCCTACAATGAGCAGTTCTTC	CASSLGRGSYNEQFF	TRBJ2-1	NA	medium-sized	TRBV11-2
TGTGACAGCAGTTACTCGACTAGCGGACCCTACGAGCAGTACTTC	CDSSYSTSGPYEQYF	TRBJ2-7	TRBD2	once	TRBV6-6
TGTGCCAGCAGCCTTCAAGATACCCAGTACTTC	CASSLQDTQYF	TRBJ2-5	NA	NA	TRBV7-2
TGTGCCAGCAGTTACTCTGCAGGGATGGGAGAGACCCAGTACTTC	CASSYSAGMGETQYF	TRBJ2-5	NA	many	TRBV6-5
TGCAGCGTCGGGGACAGCCTAATAACCTACGAGCAGTACTTC	CSVGDSLITYEQYF	TRBJ2-7	TRBD1	many	TRBV29-1
TGTACCTGGAGTGGGACAGGGTTTTCTACTGGAAACACCATATATTTT	CTWSGTGFSTGNTIYF	TRBJ1-3	TRBD1	NA	TRBV30
TGCGCCAGCAGCCAGGGGACACAAGCGAACACCGGGGAGCTGTTTTTT	CASSQGTQANTGELFF	TRBJ2-2	NA	many	TRBV4-1
TGTGCCATCAGCACTCGGGGGGGAGGCTACGAGCAGTTCTTC	CAISTRGGGYEQFF	TRBJ2-1	TRBD2	NA	TRBV13
TGTGCCACCAGTGACAGGGACACGGAGGCTGATACGCAGTACTTT	CATSDRDTEADTQYF	TRBJ2-3	NA	NA	TRBV24-1
TGTGCCAGCAGAACAGGGGATTTAGAGACCCAGTACTTC	CASRTGDLETQYF	TRBJ2-5	TRBD1	many	TRBV12-3/TRBV12-4
TGCGCCAGCAGCCTGAGGCATAAAGTCCGGGTCACGAACACTGAAGCTTTCTTT	CASSLRHKVRVTNTEAFF	TRBJ1-1	NA	NA	TRBV4-1
TGCAGTGCCCCAAAAGGAGGGAACACCGGGGAGCTGTTTTTT	CSAPKGGNTGELFF	TRBJ2-2	NA	many	TRBV20-1
TGTGCCAGCTCGCCCCCGGGCCAGACAATGGGGCAGTTCTTC	CASSPPGQTMGQFF	TRBJ2-1	NA	NA	TRBV18
TGCTGCGTTGTGTACCGGGGTTTTACCGGGGAGCTGTTTTTT	CCVVYRGFTGELFF	TRBJ2-2	NA	NA	TRBV29-1
TGTGCCTGGAGTCTTCGGGGCGAGGCAGAAAAACTGTTTTTT	CAWSLRGEAEKLFF	TRBJ1-4	NA	many	TRBV30
TGCAGCGTTGATTCGGGAAGCGGGGGGAGCGAGCAGTATTTC	CSVDSGSGGSEQYF	TRBJ2-7	TRBD2	NA	TRBV29-1
TGTGCCAGCAGCCAAAAGGACAGACTATACGAGCAGTATTTC	CASSQKDRLYEQYF	TRBJ2-7	NA	few	TRBV5-4